The 21 T cell receptor beta chains below all came from one sample that was sequenced in a study of blood T cell repertoires in COVID-19. Some clones are missing from TCRdb's copy, which holds only in-frame ones; the method was immunoSEQ multiplex PCR. Of 150,000 to 200,000 clones listed, approximately 86% are singletons. The sample consisted of peripheral blood. The receptors derive from a man between 65 and 79 years old with active or convalescent COVID-19.

This rearrangement joins TRBV28 to TRBJ1-6; 9 bases agree with TRBD1. The CDR3 is 14 amino acids. The V segment lost 10 bases and the J segment 6 bases; nucleotides outside the gene matches: 7. Germline V lookup: CDR1 MDHEN, CDR2 SYDVKM. The chain's CDR3 is CATRRQGGNSPLHF. CDR3 coding DNA: TGTGCCACCAGAAGACAGGGGGGTAATTCACCCCTCCACTTT.

CDR3 DNA: TGTGCCAGTTCCAGACTCAATCAGCCCCAGCATTTT. Its translation: CASSRLNQPQHF. The V gene is TRBV19, the J gene TRBJ1-5; D remains unclear. Deletions cut 8 bases from V and 3 bases from J, with 8 bases between. This CDR3 region has 12 residues. Germline CDR1 is LNHDA and CDR2 is SQIVND (reference sequence).

V is TRBV7-8 and J is TRBJ1-3, with unresolved D. Germline-derived CDR1 and CDR2 are SGHVS and FQNEAQ. This CDR3 has 15 amino acids. With 5 bases removed from V and 1 base from J, the gap between germline ends came to 12 bases. The CDR3 reads CASSPERLSGNTIYF. CDR3 bases: TGTGCCAGCAGCCCAGAAAGACTGTCTGGAAACACCATATATTTT. Full variable domain (rest looked up from reference TRBV7-8 and TRBJ1-3): GAGVSQSPRYKVAKRGQDVALRCDPISGHVSLFWYQQALGQGPEFLTYFQNEAQLDKSGLPSDRFFAERPEGSVSTLKIQRTQQEDSAVYLCASSPERLSGNTIYFGEGSWLTVV.

This chain joins TRBV7-2 and TRBJ1-4; perhaps TRBD1 as D (6 bases). The CDR3 extends over 14 amino acids. V lost 1 base, J lost 8 bases, and 11 bases lay in between. Germline V gene lookup returns CDR1 SGHTA and CDR2 FQGNSA. CDR3 bases: TGTGCCAGCAGCTTAGGGTCCCAGGGGGAAAAACTGTTTTTT. Translation: CASSLGSQGEKLFF.

This chain links TRBV7-2 with TRBJ1-4, with a tentative D call TRBD1 (6 bases). The CDR3 has 14 residues. Germline V gene sequence: CDR1 SGHTA, CDR2 FQGNSA. V was trimmed by 3 bases and J by 7 bases, leaving 12 bases between them. The CDR3 reads CASSLGARGEKLFF. Written as DNA, the CDR3 is TGTGCCAGCAGCTTGGGGGCGCGAGGTGAAAAACTGTTTTTT.

This sequence joins TRBV7-8 and TRBJ2-2, with 12 bases lining up with TRBD2. CDR1 and CDR2 from the germline V gene are SGHVS and FQNEAQ. The junction had 2 bases not matched to a gene; V was cut back by 2 bases and J by 4 bases. CDR3 length equals 16 residues. In DNA, the CDR3 is TGTGCCAGCAGCTTACTAGCGGGAGGGATCACCGGGGAGCTGTTTTTT. Translation gives CASSLLAGGITGELFF. Combining the CDR3 with reference TRBV7-8 and TRBJ2-2 gives the whole variable domain GAGVSQSPRYKVAKRGQDVALRCDPISGHVSLFWYQQALGQGPEFLTYFQNEAQLDKSGLPSDRFFAERPEGSVSTLKIQRTQQEDSAVYLCASSLLAGGITGELFFGEGSRLTVL.

CDR3 bases: TGTGCCAGCACAACAGGGGGGAAGTCCCATGAGCAGTTCTTC. As protein: CASTTGGKSHEQFF. The chain links TRBV6-6 to TRBJ2-1, with 8 bases identical to TRBD1. The length of the CDR3 is 14 residues. V was clipped by 7 bases and J by 8 bases; unmatched bases: 10. Germline CDR1 reads MNHNY; CDR2 reads SVGAGI (reference sequence).

The genes are TRBV10-3 and TRBJ2-1; 12 bases are shared with TRBD2. The CDR3 is made up of 14 amino acids. Trimming at V came to 4 bases and at J to 9 bases, leaving 4 bases not matched to a gene. Per the germline V gene, CDR1 is ENHRY and CDR2 is SYGVKD. The CDR3 region is CAISGLAGVGEQFF. For the CDR3, the DNA is TGTGCCATCAGTGGACTAGCGGGAGTAGGTGAGCAGTTCTTC.

This chain links TRBV27 with TRBJ1-2; tentative D call: TRBD1 (6 bases). The CDR3 is 15 residues long. V was cut by 6 bases and J by 3 bases, with 17 bases left in between. CDR1 MNHEY and CDR2 SMNVEV come from the germline V gene (reference sequence). The CDR3 DNA sequence: TGTGCCAGCAGCCCGGGGGGCATCCCCTACTATGGCTACACCTTC. Residues: CASSPGGIPYYGYTF.

The V and J genes are TRBV6-1 and TRBJ1-5, with TRBD1 matching 7 bases. V dropped 2 bases and J dropped 10; count of bases not matched to a gene: 2. The CDR3 extends over 12 amino acids. CDR1 is MNHNS, CDR2 SASEGT, per germline. The CDR3 region has the DNA TGTGCCAGCAGTGAAACAGGGGTTCCCCAGCATTTT. It translates to CASSETGVPQHF.

This clone was recorded once. The rearrangement uses TRBV4-1 and TRBJ2-5; D not certain. Trimming took 4 bases from V and 5 from J, leaving 11 bases between them. Germline V gene lookup returns CDR1 MGHRA and CDR2 YSYEKL. The CDR3 sequence is 13 residues long. For the CDR3, the DNA is TGCGCCAGCAGCCGGCTAGTGTGGGAGACCCAGTACTTC. Translated, it gives CASSRLVWETQYF.

V is TRBV7-8 and J is TRBJ1-1, with 7 nucleotides matching TRBD1. The V gene's germline CDR1 is SGHVS and CDR2 FQNEAQ. CDR3 length equals 15 residues. The V and J ends lost 1 base and 1 base, in that order; junction bases with no gene match: 3. Written as DNA, the CDR3 is TGTGCCAGCAGCTTAGAAAGGGGGCGGAACACTGAAGCTTTCTTT. Translating gives CASSLERGRNTEAFF.

The chain recombines TRBV10-1 with TRBJ2-3; tentatively, D is TRBD1 (5 bases). This CDR3 contains 13 residues. Trimming shortened V by 5 bases and J by 4 bases, and 10 bases separated the two germline ends. CDR1 and CDR2 (germline): WNHNN, SYGVQD (reference sequence). CDR3 sequence: CASSQGSADTQYF. CDR3 in DNA: TGCGCCAGCAGTCAGGGTTCCGCAGATACGCAGTATTTT.

The chain links TRBV27 to TRBJ2-5, with a tentative D call TRBD1 (5 bases). In germline, CDR1 is MNHEY, CDR2 SMNVEV (reference sequence). The ends were cut back, 8 bases at V and 8 bases at J, with 18 bases in the middle. CDR3 length: 13 amino acids. CDR3 protein: CASGDSLGDTQYF. The CDR3 nucleotides are TGTGCCAGCGGTGACAGCCTCGGCGACACCCAGTACTTC.

This clone was picked up a small number of times. Written as DNA, the CDR3 is TGTGCCAGCAGCTTAGGACAGAACAATCAGCCCCAGCATTTT. This gives the protein CASSLGQNNQPQHF. This chain links TRBV7-2 with TRBJ1-5; TRBD1 is a possible D gene (5 bases). With 1 base removed from V and 3 bases from J, the gap between germline ends came to 7 bases. CDR1 and CDR2 from the germline V gene are SGHTA and FQGNSA. CDR3 length: 14 residues.

J is TRBJ2-7 and V is TRBV11-2, with no clear D. CDR3 size: 14 residues. The V gene lost 5 bases and the J gene lost 2 bases, with 13 bases spanning the gap. CDR1 and CDR2 (germline): SGHAT, FQNNGV. Here the CDR3 reads CASSPPNRAYEQYF. The DNA for the CDR3 is TGTGCCAGCAGCCCCCCAAACCGGGCCTACGAGCAGTACTTC.

The chain has TRBV7-8 and TRBJ1-3; TRBD1 agrees at 7 bases. The germline V gene has CDR1 SGHVS and CDR2 FQNEAQ. The CDR3 extends over 15 amino acids. The ends lost 1 base at V and 2 bases at J; junction bases unmatched: 2. As DNA, the CDR3 is TGTGCCAGCAGCTTAGGCACAGGGGCTGGAAACACCATATATTTT. It specifies CASSLGTGAGNTIYF.

The J gene is TRBJ1-5, the V gene TRBV7-2; D gene uncertain. Trimming stripped 2 bases from V and 4 bases from J, with 12 bases between. CDR1 is SGHTA, CDR2 FQGNSA, per germline. The CDR3 consists of 15 residues. CDR3 sequence reads: CASSLYGLGNQPQHF. In DNA form, the CDR3 reads TGTGCCAGCAGCTTATATGGCCTCGGGAATCAGCCCCAGCATTTT. Full variable domain (rest looked up from reference TRBV7-2 and TRBJ1-5): GAGVSQSPSNKVTEKGKDVELRCDPISGHTALYWYRQSLGQGLEFLIYFQGNSAPDKSGLPSDRFSAERTGGSVSTLTIQRTQQEDSAVYLCASSLYGLGNQPQHFGDGTRLSIL.

This clone is a singleton in its sample. This sequence joins TRBV5-8 and TRBJ1-2; maybe TRBD1 (5 bases). Germline V gene data show CDR1 as SGHTS and CDR2 as YDEGEE. The CDR3 runs to 14 residues. V was clipped by 0 bases and J by 6 bases, with 12 bases between them. The CDR3 sequence is CASSLGGRPHGYTF. CDR3 bases: TGTGCCAGCAGCTTGGGGGGCAGGCCTCATGGCTACACCTTC.

CDR3 DNA: TGTGCCAGCACTAAGGGACAGGACGAAACCTACGAGCAGTACTTC. Translation gives CASTKGQDETYEQYF. The V gene is TRBV7-4, the J gene TRBJ2-7; 8 bases match TRBD1. The CDR3 loop spans 15 amino acids. Per the germline V gene, CDR1 is SGHVT and CDR2 is SQSDAQ. V lost 7 bases to trimming and J lost 2 bases; unmatched junction nucleotides: 10.

J is TRBJ1-1 and V is TRBV27; D is unclear. The CDR3 loop spans 14 amino acids. The V end was cut by 5 bases, the J end by 0 bases, with 10 bases between. Germline V gene lookup returns CDR1 MNHEY and CDR2 SMNVEV (reference sequence). CDR3: CASSPPTMNTEAFF. The DNA for the CDR3 is TGTGCCAGCAGTCCACCCACTATGAACACTGAAGCTTTCTTT.